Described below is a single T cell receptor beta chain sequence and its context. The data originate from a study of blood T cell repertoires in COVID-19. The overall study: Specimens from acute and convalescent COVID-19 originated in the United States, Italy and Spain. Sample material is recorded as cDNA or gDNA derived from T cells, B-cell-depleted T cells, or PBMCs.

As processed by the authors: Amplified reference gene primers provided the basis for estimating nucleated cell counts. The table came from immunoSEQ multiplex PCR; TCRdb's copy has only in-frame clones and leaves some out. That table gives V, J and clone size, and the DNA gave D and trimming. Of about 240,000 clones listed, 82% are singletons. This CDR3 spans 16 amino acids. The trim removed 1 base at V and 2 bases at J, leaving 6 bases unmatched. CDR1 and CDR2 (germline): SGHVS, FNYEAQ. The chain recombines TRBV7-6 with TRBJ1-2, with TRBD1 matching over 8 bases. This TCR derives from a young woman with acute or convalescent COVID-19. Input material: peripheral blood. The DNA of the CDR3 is TGTGCCAGCAGCTTAGGTTCAGGGGGCGCCAACTATGGCTACACCTTC. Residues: CASSLGSGGANYGYTF.